These T cell receptor beta chains were read from a single sample in a study of T cells in Graves' hyperthyroidism and ophthalmopathy. TCRdb re-derived calls from the multiplex PCR reads in MiXCR, one entry per CDR3 protein. The sample lists some 300,000 distinct CDR3 sequences, 13% seen once, with roughly 8.5% in the top ten. Sequenced input: blood. The receptor source for this set is a woman aged 25 to 39 with Graves' hyperthyroidism that later progressed to Graves' ophthalmopathy. The CDR3 runs from the conserved cysteine through the conserved F or W. D genes are given only for firm matches. Size tells how often a clone was seen (once, few, many) or the class of an expanded clone, and some rows leave it out.

d_call	v_call	clone_size	j_call	cdr3_nt	cdr3_aa
-	TRBV20-1	many	TRBJ2-4	TGCAGTGCTTCCCTCAGGGGGAGGTCCGAAAACATTCAGTACTTC	CSASLRGRSENIQYF
TRBD2	TRBV28	many	TRBJ2-3	TGTGCCTGCGGGGGAGTAATCAGCACAGATACGCAGTATTTT	CACGGVISTDTQYF
TRBD2	TRBV28	many	TRBJ2-7	TGTGCCAGCGGCTTAGCGGGAAGGACCTACGAGCAGTACTTC	CASGLAGRTYEQYF
-	TRBV5-4	few	TRBJ2-3	TGTGCCAGCAGCTTGAGGGTTGGACAGGCGGGATCGGGTTCGGCGGATACGCAGTATTTT	CASSLRVGQAGSGSADTQYF
TRBD2	TRBV10-3	-	TRBJ2-1	TGTGCCATCAGTGAGTCTAGCGGGAGTAACGATGAGCAGTTCTTC	CAISESSGSNDEQFF
-	TRBV6-1	few	TRBJ2-7	TGTGCCAGCAGCCCATTCTTAGAAGACTACGAGCAGTACTTC	CASSPFLEDYEQYF
TRBD1	TRBV24-1	-	TRBJ2-2	TGTGCCACCGCCCCAGGACAGGGGTTAGGCGGGGAGCTGTTTTTT	CATAPGQGLGGELFF
-	TRBV5-8	many	TRBJ2-5	TGTGCCAGCAGCTGGGGAGGAGGGATAAAGACCCAGTACTTC	CASSWGGGIKTQYF
-	TRBV6-9	few	TRBJ2-1	TGTGCCAGCAGTTCCGGACGGAGGACGAATGAGCAGTTCTTC	CASSSGRRTNEQFF
-	TRBV18	many	TRBJ1-2	TGTGCCAGCTCACCACCGTTTCAGCCCGGGGATCACTATGGCTACACCTTC	CASSPPFQPGDHYGYTF
TRBD2	TRBV20-1	many	TRBJ2-1	TGCAGTGCTGGGAAACTAGCGGGAGTGAATGAGCAGTTCTTC	CSAGKLAGVNEQFF
TRBD1	TRBV6-6	many	TRBJ2-7	TGTGCCAGCAGTTACTATCCCGGGACAGACTCCTACGAGCAGTACTTC	CASSYYPGTDSYEQYF
TRBD1	TRBV4-3	few	TRBJ2-7	TGCGCCAGCAGCCGGGCAGGGGGCGCGTCCTACGAGCAGTACTTC	CASSRAGGASYEQYF
TRBD1	TRBV6-2/TRBV6-3	many	TRBJ2-7	TGTGCCAGCAGTTACCGGATCGGGACAGGGGAGTTCCCCTCTGCCCCTCCTACCTACGAGCAGTACTTC	CASSYRIGTGEFPSAPPTYEQYF
-	TRBV7-8	many	TRBJ2-7	TGTGCCAGCAGGACTTCCCCCCTGGCCTACGAGCAGTACTTC	CASRTSPLAYEQYF
TRBD1	TRBV6-1	many	TRBJ2-7	TGTGCCAGCAGGACCGGGACAGGCACCTACGAGCAGTACTTC	CASRTGTGTYEQYF
TRBD1	TRBV24-1	many	TRBJ2-3	TGTGCCACCAGTGATACAACAGGGGGCATTACGGATACGCAGTATTTT	CATSDTTGGITDTQYF
-	TRBV9	many	TRBJ2-5	TGTGCCAGCAGCGTAGCCGGAGCGCGCATGGAGACCCAGTACTTC	CASSVAGARMETQYF
-	TRBV6-1	many	TRBJ2-3	TGTGCCAGCAGTTCACAGGATACAGATACGCAGTATTTT	CASSSQDTDTQYF
-	TRBV6-1	many	TRBJ1-5	TGTGCCAGCAGTGGCGACAGTCCGAGGAATCAGCCCCAGCATTTT	CASSGDSPRNQPQHF
-	TRBV27	many	TRBJ2-3	TGTGCCAGCAGTTTTGGGCCGTACACAGATACGCAGTATTTT	CASSFGPYTDTQYF
-	TRBV10-3	many	TRBJ1-2	TGTGCCATCAGTGAGGGCGGGAATGGCTACACCTTC	CAISEGGNGYTF
-	TRBV6-1	-	TRBJ2-5	TGTGCCAGCAGTGATTCATTCCAAGAGACCCAGTACTTC	CASSDSFQETQYF
-	TRBV9	few	TRBJ1-6	TGTGCCAGCAGCGCAATGGGAACGAATTCACCCCTCCACTTT	CASSAMGTNSPLHF
TRBD2	TRBV6-1	many	TRBJ2-1	TGTGCCAGCAGTCCGGGACTAGCGGGAGGGCCTCTCTACAATGAGCAGTTCTTC	CASSPGLAGGPLYNEQFF
TRBD2	TRBV12-3/TRBV12-4	many	TRBJ2-7	TGTGCCAGCAGTTTAGCGGGCTGGGGGGGGAACTCCTACGAGCAGTACTTC	CASSLAGWGGNSYEQYF
-	TRBV7-9	many	TRBJ2-4	TGTGCCAGCAGCCCCCGTCGGGACATTCAGTACTTC	CASSPRRDIQYF
-	TRBV29-1	-	TRBJ1-2	TGCAGCGTTGAAGATATGGAGGGGGGCGATGGCTACACCTTC	CSVEDMEGGDGYTF
-	TRBV15	-	TRBJ2-4	TGTGCCACCAGCGGGCAGACGGGCGCCTACCAGGGGGCCAAAAACATTCAGTACTTC	CATSGQTGAYQGAKNIQYF
TRBD2	TRBV6-2/TRBV6-3	many	TRBJ2-3	TGTGCCAGCAGTTCGCGACTAGCAGCCCTCACAGATACGCAGTATTTT	CASSSRLAALTDTQYF
-	TRBV10-3	few	TRBJ2-1	TGTGCCATCAGTGAATCAACAGGGTTGGGTGAGCAGTTCTTC	CAISESTGLGEQFF